The 6 T cell receptor beta chains given below trace back to one sample, sequenced in a study of T-cell memory formation after mild COVID-19. TCRdb re-analysed the 5' RACE reads in MiXCR, keeping a single row per CDR3 protein. This table holds a few hundred thousand distinct CDR3 sequences, roughly 9.4% found once. The specimen sequenced was PBMCs or a T cell subset sorted from them (not recorded which). These receptor sequences come from a man aged 18-30 years who had mild COVID-19 (a few samples of this study predate the infection). Cell type and time point are not known.

This clonotype has a handful of counts. The V gene is TRBV5-1, the J gene TRBJ2-3, with no clear D. Trimming removed 0 bases at V and 2 bases at J, with 10 bases between. Germline V gene lookup returns CDR1 SGHRS and CDR2 YFSETQ. This CDR3 region has 15 residues. In DNA, the CDR3 is TGCGCCAGCAGCTTGGCCTTTTCAACCACAGATACGCAGTATTTT. This translates into CASSLAFSTTDTQYF.

In its sample, this clonotype was seen many times. The V and J genes are TRBV20-1 and TRBJ2-3; TRBD2 aligns across 9 bases. V shed 6 bases and J 2 bases; nucleotides not matched to a gene: 9. This CDR3 is built from 15 residues. The germline V gene encodes CDR1 DFQATT and CDR2 SNEGSKA (reference sequence). DNA of the CDR3: TGCAGTGCCAGTCAGACTAGCGGCCTCACAGATACGCAGTATTTT. This encodes CSASQTSGLTDTQYF.

This chain's CDR3 is CSARDLGTLYNEQFF. The CDR3, as DNA: TGCAGTGCTAGAGATTTAGGGACACTCTACAATGAGCAGTTCTTC. The chain combines TRBV20-1 with TRBJ2-1; TRBD1 might be the D (6 bases). Trimming removed 0 bases from V and 3 bases from J, with 12 bases in between. Per germline, CDR1 DFQATT and CDR2 SNEGSKA (reference sequence). The length of the CDR3 is 15 residues.

The gene calls are TRBV7-9 and TRBJ2-1; D remains unclear. This CDR3 is built from 12 residues. V was cut by 2 bases and J by 4 bases, with 3 bases left in between. CDR1 and CDR2 (germline): SEHNR, FQNEAQ (reference sequence). The CDR3, as DNA: TGTGCCAGCAGCTTACAGTACAATGAGCAGTTCTTC. Protein product: CASSLQYNEQFF.

This clonotype was found many times. The chain uses TRBV5-1 and TRBJ2-3, with D tentatively TRBD2 (6 bases). Per germline, CDR1 SGHRS and CDR2 YFSETQ. Trimming pared 2 bases from V and 2 bases from J, leaving 12 bases between. The CDR3 has 15 amino acids. The CDR3 sequence: CASSFLGRTTDTQYF. DNA of the CDR3: TGCGCCAGCAGCTTTCTAGGGAGGACCACAGATACGCAGTATTTT.

This clonotype was recorded a few times. The chain has TRBV6-5 and TRBJ2-2; D may be TRBD2 (6 bases). With 2 bases removed from V and 4 bases from J, the gap between germline ends came to 8 bases. Germline V lookup: CDR1 MNHEY, CDR2 SVGAGI. The CDR3 runs to 14 residues. CDR3 DNA sequence: TGTGCCAGCAGTTACGGAGGGACCACCGGGGAGCTGTTTTTT. It specifies CASSYGGTTGELFF.